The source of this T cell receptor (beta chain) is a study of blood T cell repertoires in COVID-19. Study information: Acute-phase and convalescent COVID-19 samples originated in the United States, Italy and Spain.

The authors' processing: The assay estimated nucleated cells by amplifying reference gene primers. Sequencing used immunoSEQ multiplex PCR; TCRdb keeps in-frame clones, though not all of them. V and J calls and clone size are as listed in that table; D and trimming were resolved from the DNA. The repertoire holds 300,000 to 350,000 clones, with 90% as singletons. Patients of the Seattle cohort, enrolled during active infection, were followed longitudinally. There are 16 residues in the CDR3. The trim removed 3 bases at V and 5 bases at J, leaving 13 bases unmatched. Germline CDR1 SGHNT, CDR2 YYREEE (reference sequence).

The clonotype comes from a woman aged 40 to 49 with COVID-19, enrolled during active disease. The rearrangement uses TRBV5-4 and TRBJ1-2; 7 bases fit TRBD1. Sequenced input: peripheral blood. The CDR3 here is CASSSPMTDRDYGYTF. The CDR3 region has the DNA TGTGCCAGCAGCTCTCCCATGACTGACAGGGATTATGGCTACACCTTC.